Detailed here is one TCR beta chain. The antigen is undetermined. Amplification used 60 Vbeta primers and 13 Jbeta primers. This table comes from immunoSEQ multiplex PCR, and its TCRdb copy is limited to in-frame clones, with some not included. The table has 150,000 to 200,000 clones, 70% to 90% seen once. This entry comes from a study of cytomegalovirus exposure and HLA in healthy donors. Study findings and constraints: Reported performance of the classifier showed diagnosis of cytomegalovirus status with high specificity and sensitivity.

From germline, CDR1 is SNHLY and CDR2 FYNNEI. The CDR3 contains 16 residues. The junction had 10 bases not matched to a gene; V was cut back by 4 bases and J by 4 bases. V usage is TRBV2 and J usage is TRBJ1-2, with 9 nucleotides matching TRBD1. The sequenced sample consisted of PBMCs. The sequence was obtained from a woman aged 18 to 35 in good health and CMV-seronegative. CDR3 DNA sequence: TGTGCCAGCAGTGCACCTCGGACAGGGGTCCTCTATGGCTACACCTTC. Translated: CASSAPRTGVLYGYTF.